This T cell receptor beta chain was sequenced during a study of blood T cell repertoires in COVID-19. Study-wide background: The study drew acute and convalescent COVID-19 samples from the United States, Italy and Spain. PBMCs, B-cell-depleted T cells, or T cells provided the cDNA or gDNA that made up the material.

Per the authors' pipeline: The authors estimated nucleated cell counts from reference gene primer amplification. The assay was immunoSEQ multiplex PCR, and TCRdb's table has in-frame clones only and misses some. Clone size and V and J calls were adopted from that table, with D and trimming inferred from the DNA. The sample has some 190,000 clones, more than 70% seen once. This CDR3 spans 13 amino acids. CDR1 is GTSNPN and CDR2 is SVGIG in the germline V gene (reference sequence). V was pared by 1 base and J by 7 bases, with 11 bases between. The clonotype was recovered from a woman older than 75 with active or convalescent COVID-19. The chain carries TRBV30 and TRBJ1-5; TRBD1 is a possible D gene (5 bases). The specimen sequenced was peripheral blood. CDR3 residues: CAWSGGRGQPQHF. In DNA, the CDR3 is TGTGCCTGGAGTGGGGGTCGGGGGCAGCCCCAGCATTTT.